This T cell receptor (beta chain) was recorded in a study of Graves' ophthalmopathy and Graves' hyperthyroidism. Study-wide findings and caveats: Blood also held most thyroid clonotypes expanded above 0.001 frequency.

Participants with hyperthyroidism, aged 18 to 65, were newly diagnosed with under 2 months' duration. Other autoimmune diseases, uncontrolled infections, pregnancy or lactation excluded patients from enrollment. From RNA, the CDR3 regions of TCR beta chains were amplified and sequenced. Scientists carried out first-round RT-PCR using HTBI primers and then a second-round multiplex PCR. One entry per CDR3 protein results from TCRdb running MiXCR on the multiplex PCR reads. The repertoire holds 400,000 to 500,000 distinct CDR3 sequences, with more than 20% as singletons. Trimming left V 5 bases short and J 2 bases short, with 6 bases between. Per germline, CDR1 DFQATT and CDR2 SNEGSKA (reference sequence). This CDR3 region has 11 residues. Comment on this clonotype: Its antigen is currently unknown.

The clonotype was recovered from a woman under 30 with stable Graves' hyperthyroidism. The chain combines TRBV20-1 with TRBJ2-5; D is uncertain. The sequencing sample was made of peripheral blood. The CDR3 coding sequence is TGCAGTGCTTGGGGACAAGAGACCCAGTACTTC. Translating gives CSAWGQETQYF.